The clone carrying this TCR beta chain was detected only a few times. Its specificity is not known. Next came a second PCR, run for about 7 to 12 cycles, which used a sample-barcoded 5' primer along with a J-beta primer mix. A template-switch adaptor containing 12 random nucleotides labeled each cDNA molecule. TCRdb ran MiXCR on the 5' RACE reads and lists one entry per CDR3 protein. The sample yields 700,000 to 950,000 distinct CDR3 sequences, more than 45% seen once. Healthy Caucasian individuals from Russia aged about 6 to 95 served as donors. The data were taken from a study of blood T cells in healthy people across ages. About the research overall: Every two T cells gave about one barcoded beta molecule via template switching.

This CDR3 spans 17 amino acids. CDR1 is SGHRS and CDR2 is YFSETQ in the germline V gene. V shed 1 base and J shed 1 base, with 18 bases lying between them. The study, taken as a whole, reports: Naive T cell percentage and TCR beta diversity correlated strongly.

This rearrangement joins TRBV5-1 to TRBJ2-7, with D perhaps TRBD2 (6 bases). Sequencing used blood. The sequence came from a man aged 25 to 40 in good health. This CDR3 is CASSLWGGEIVSYEQYF. In nucleotides, the CDR3 is TGCGCCAGCAGCTTGTGGGGCGGGGAAATCGTATCCTACGAGCAGTACTTC.